The 17 T cell receptor beta chains below all came from one sample that was sequenced in a study of PD-L1 blockade in urothelial cancer. Method: immunoSEQ multiplex PCR; TCRdb's copy keeps in-frame clones and lacks some. The sample carries about 100,000 clones, approximately 85% recorded once. The specimen was PBMCs, collected around atezolizumab (anti-PD-L1) treatment. Receptor source: a man in his fifties or sixties with urothelial cancer.

The V call is TRBV6-5, the J call TRBJ2-1; 7 bases line up with TRBD1. Per germline, CDR1 MNHEY and CDR2 SVGAGI. Trimming cost V 6 bases and J 1 base; bases outside gene matches: 3. CDR3 length: 14 amino acids. The CDR3: CASRATGSYNEQFF. The CDR3 DNA sequence: TGTGCCAGCAGAGCGACAGGGTCCTACAATGAGCAGTTCTTC.

The chain couples TRBV9 to TRBJ2-5; 8 bases fit TRBD2. The germline gives CDR1 SGDLS, CDR2 YYNGEE. J was trimmed by 1 base and V by 0 bases; bases with no gene match: 5. The CDR3 is 16 amino acids. Here the CDR3 reads CASSVALTSGQETQYF. The DNA for the CDR3 is TGTGCCAGCAGCGTAGCCCTAACTAGCGGCCAAGAGACCCAGTACTTC. The entire variable domain, with the rest obtained from reference TRBV9 and TRBJ2-5, is as follows: DSGVTQTPKHLITATGQRVTLRCSPRSGDLSVYWYQQSLDQGLQFLIQYYNGEERAKGNILERFSAQQFPDLHSELNLSSLELGDSALYFCASSVALTSGQETQYFGPGTRLLVL.

The V gene is TRBV5-1, the J gene TRBJ2-4; 12 nucleotides match TRBD2. The CDR3 is made up of 14 amino acids. Germline assignment: CDR1 SGHRS and CDR2 YFSETQ. The J segment lost 6 bases and the V segment lost 4 bases, leaving 2 bases of the junction unmatched. The CDR3 spells CASSPTSGRNIQYF. The CDR3 DNA reads TGCGCCAGCAGCCCGACTAGCGGGAGAAACATTCAGTACTTC.

J is TRBJ2-5 and V is TRBV6-1; 7 nucleotides match TRBD1. The V segment lost 8 bases and the J segment 1 base; nucleotides outside the gene matches: 4. The CDR3 sequence is 13 residues long. Germline V lookup: CDR1 MNHNS, CDR2 SASEGT. The CDR3 loop reads CASARTGQETQYF. DNA of the CDR3: TGTGCCAGCGCGAGGACAGGCCAAGAGACCCAGTACTTC.

This chain uses TRBV5-4 with TRBJ2-5; D possibly corresponds to TRBD2 (6 bases). V gave up 4 bases and J gave up 3 bases, with 22 bases separating them. This CDR3 contains 17 residues. Looked up from germline, CDR1 is SGHNT and CDR2 is YYREEE (reference sequence). The CDR3 here is CASSIQLAVRVEETQYF. The CDR3 DNA reads TGTGCCAGCAGCATACAGTTAGCGGTTCGGGTAGAAGAGACCCAGTACTTC.

V is TRBV11-2 and J is TRBJ2-1; the D gene is possibly TRBD2 (5 bases). Trimming took 3 bases from V and 11 from J, leaving 14 bases between them. Germline V gene sequence: CDR1 SGHAT, CDR2 FQNNGV. The CDR3 contains 13 residues. The CDR3: CASSLEAAVKQFF. The CDR3 coding sequence is TGTGCCAGCAGCTTGGAGGCGGCAGTTAAGCAGTTCTTC.

The chain joins TRBV11-1 to TRBJ2-2, with 7 bases aligning to TRBD2. The V and J ends lost 4 bases and 4 bases, in that order; junction bases with no gene match: 3. Germline V gene data show CDR1 as SGHAT and CDR2 as FQDESV (reference sequence). The CDR3 spans 14 residues. Here the CDR3 DNA reads TGTGCCAGCAGCTGGGGAGGGACCACCGGGGAGCTGTTTTTT. Amino acid sequence: CASSWGGTTGELFF.

This chain joins TRBV16 and TRBJ1-1, with D unresolved. CDR1 and CDR2 (germline): KGHSY, FQNENV. There are 12 residues in the CDR3. V lost 0 bases and J lost 10, with 9 bases in between. CDR3 sequence reads: CASSQSTVGAFF. CDR3 DNA: TGTGCCAGCAGCCAATCCACAGTGGGAGCTTTCTTT.

This chain uses TRBV7-9 with TRBJ1-4; D call uncertain. With 2 bases removed from V and 5 bases from J, the gap between germline ends came to 9 bases. Per the germline V gene, CDR1 is SEHNR and CDR2 is FQNEAQ (reference sequence). The CDR3 has 14 residues. The CDR3 protein is CASSLISVNEKLFF. The CDR3 DNA reads as TGTGCCAGCAGCTTAATATCCGTAAATGAAAAACTGTTTTTT.

CDR3: CASRYSGSWGDSYEQYF. CDR3 DNA sequence: TGTGCCAGCAGATATAGCGGTAGCTGGGGGGACTCCTACGAGCAGTACTTC. This sequence joins TRBV5-5 and TRBJ2-7, with D possibly TRBD2 on 6 matching bases. CDR1 is SGHKS and CDR2 is YYEKEE in the germline V gene (reference sequence). The V end was cut by 5 bases, the J end by 0 bases, with 21 bases between. The CDR3 runs 17 residues.

This clone was counted between two and nine times. The chain uses TRBV27 and TRBJ2-5; 9 nucleotides agree with TRBD1. Per the germline V gene, CDR1 is MNHEY and CDR2 is SMNVEV (reference sequence). CDR3 length: 13 amino acids. The trim removed 6 bases at V and 5 bases at J, leaving 4 bases unmatched. CDR3 sequence reads: CASRATGGETQYF. The CDR3 region has the DNA TGTGCCAGCAGGGCAACAGGGGGCGAGACCCAGTACTTC.

The rearrangement joins TRBV6-6 to TRBJ2-1; possible D gene TRBD1, 5 bases. This CDR3 comprises 14 residues. Germline CDR1 MNHNY, CDR2 SVGAGI (reference sequence). Trimming pared 7 bases from V and 3 bases from J, leaving 13 bases between. CDR3 in amino acids: CASTQASLYNEQFF. The CDR3 nucleotides read TGTGCCAGCACACAGGCCAGCCTCTACAATGAGCAGTTCTTC.

The DNA of the CDR3 is TGTGCCAGCAGGACCCAGGGGGCGGGTGGCTACACCTTC. It codes for CASRTQGAGGYTF. This sequence joins TRBV28 and TRBJ1-2, with 8 bases matching TRBD1. The CDR3 contains 13 residues. Germline trimming cut 6 bases from V and 7 bases from J; bases unmatched to any gene: 7. Germline V lookup: CDR1 MDHEN, CDR2 SYDVKM.

V is TRBV30 and J is TRBJ1-3; TRBD1 aligns across 9 bases. J lost 3 bases, V lost 5 bases, and 5 bases had no gene match. The germline V gene encodes CDR1 GTSNPN and CDR2 SVGIG (reference sequence). The CDR3 is 14 residues long. CDR3 loop: CAWSTGGDGNTIYF. CDR3 nucleotides: TGTGCCTGGTCTACAGGGGGCGATGGAAACACCATATATTTT.

V and J are TRBV18 and TRBJ2-3; 8 bases line up with TRBD1. After removal of 6 bases from V and 3 bases from J, the junction contained 5 bases not matched to a gene. The CDR3 is 14 residues long. Germline lookup yields CDR1 KGHSH and CDR2 LQKENI. The CDR3 protein is CASSLDRVTDTQYF. The CDR3 nucleotides are TGTGCCAGCTCCCTGGACAGGGTTACAGATACGCAGTATTTT.

This clone has a single count. This chain joins TRBV14 and TRBJ2-1, with 8 bases aligning to TRBD2. CDR1 and CDR2 (germline): SGHDN, FVKESK. This CDR3 contains 18 residues. The V gene end was trimmed by 5 bases and the J gene end by 0 bases; junction bases not matched to a gene: 12. Written as DNA, the CDR3 is TGTGCCAGCAGCACGGGGGGGGACCGGACTAGCTCCTACAATGAGCAGTTCTTC. It translates to CASSTGGDRTSSYNEQFF.

The CDR3 sequence: CASTPWDRGYEQYF. The CDR3 nucleotides are TGTGCCAGCACCCCTTGGGACAGGGGCTACGAGCAGTACTTC. The rearrangement joins TRBV28 to TRBJ2-7; 10 bases are a match to TRBD1. Germline trimming cut 7 bases from V and 3 bases from J; bases unmatched to any gene: 6. The CDR3 sequence is 14 residues long. CDR1 MDHEN and CDR2 SYDVKM come from the germline V gene.